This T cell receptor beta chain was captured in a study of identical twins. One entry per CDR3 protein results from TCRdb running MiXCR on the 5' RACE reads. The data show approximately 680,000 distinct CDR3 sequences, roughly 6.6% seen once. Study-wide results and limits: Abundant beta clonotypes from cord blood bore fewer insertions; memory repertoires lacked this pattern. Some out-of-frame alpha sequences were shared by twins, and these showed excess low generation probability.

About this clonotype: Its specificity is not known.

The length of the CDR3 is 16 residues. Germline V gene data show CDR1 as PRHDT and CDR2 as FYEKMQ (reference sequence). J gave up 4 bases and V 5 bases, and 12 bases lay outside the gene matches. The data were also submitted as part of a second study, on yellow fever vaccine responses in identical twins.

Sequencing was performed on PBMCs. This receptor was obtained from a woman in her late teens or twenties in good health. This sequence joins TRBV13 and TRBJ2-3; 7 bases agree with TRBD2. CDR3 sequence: CASSPPSGGVADTQYF. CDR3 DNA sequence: TGTGCCAGCAGCCCTCCTAGTGGGGGGGTGGCAGATACGCAGTATTTT.